This entry concerns a single T cell receptor (beta chain). It lacks a known antigen. No quality values exist for individual bases; no much larger clone is one base distant. The data derive from a study of OX40 agonist ivuxolimab in advanced cancers. Turning to the overall study: Ivuxolimab, which targeted the costimulatory receptor OX40 (CD134), was an agonistic, fully human IgG2 monoclonal antibody. Intravenous ivuxolimab was administered to patients every 2 weeks at six dose levels: 0.01, 0.1, 0.3, 1.5, 3 and 10 mg/kg. Among the approximately 50 dose-escalation patients, around 19 had hepatocellular carcinoma, roughly 15 melanoma, 9 renal cell carcinoma and 9 head and neck cancer. In the dose-escalation cohort, 75% to 85% of patients were male, and the mean age was around 60 years with a range of about 20 to 80. Patients were allowed to have had prior anti-PD-1, anti-PD-L1 or anti-CTLA-4 therapy, and around 40% of the dose-escalation patients had previously received checkpoint inhibitors. Three dose-escalation patients achieved partial responses, one with hepatocellular carcinoma and two with cutaneous melanoma. The purpose of peripheral TCRbeta sequencing was to test whether ivuxolimab changed TCR sequence diversity and led to clonal T-cell expansion. The paper describes the monotherapy dose-escalation part (N of about 52 patients) of the phase I trial of ivuxolimab.

The trial excluded patients who had a history of autoimmune disease or were on systemic immunosuppression. In every dose cohort, peripheral blood was drawn for TCR sequencing at baseline, cycle 4 day 1, and cycle 7 day 1. Samples were obtained from an open-label, multicenter, first-in-human phase I dose-escalation trial of ivuxolimab. Adults with locally advanced or metastatic melanoma, renal cell carcinoma, hepatocellular carcinoma or head and neck squamous cell carcinoma were enrolled in the trial. Before TCR sequencing, CD4+ T cells and CD8+ T cells from peripheral blood were sorted into separate populations. Genomic DNA was isolated from the sorted cells so that the TCRbeta CDR3 region could be sequenced. The immunoSEQ Assay was used to sequence the TCRbeta CDR3 regions. What TCRdb holds here is the immuneACCESS table cut down to in-frame rearrangements. Part of the clones is not present; checked against another copy, under half of the missing clones reflect an unresolved V gene, and the others are unexplained. The sample table lists around 68,000 clones, approximately 90% of them with a count of one. The top ten hold about 0.95% of the sample.

Beyond this particular receptor, the publication reports: Low levels of normalized T-cell clonal expansion were also seen in some patients who did not respond. In the 0.1-3.0 mg/kg groups, partial responders were among the patients with the lowest normalized peripheral clonal expansion, particularly in CD8+ T cells. After ivuxolimab, more expanded clones were found on average in CD8+ T cells than in CD4+ T cells. At doses of 0.1 to 3.0 mg/kg, clonal expansion of both CD4+ and CD8+ T cells in blood was seen between baseline and week 6. The antigen specificity of the clonally expanded peripheral T cells was not determined.

V is cut by 10 bases and J by 2 bases, and the space between the germline ends is 21 bases. CDR3 length: 17 amino acids, cysteine to phenylalanine. CDR3 DNA only is kept here, 51 bases in frame from base 1. The germline V gene yields ENHRY for CDR1 and SYGVKD for CDR2. This clonotype was obtained from an adult with an advanced solid tumor such as melanoma, head and neck, liver or kidney cancer. The sample consisted of CD4+ or CD8+ T cells sorted from blood, taken in a trial of the OX40 agonist ivuxolimab. The chain uses TRBV10-3 and TRBJ2-6, and TRBD2 may be the D gene, going by 6 matching bases. The CDR3 reads CATGPGELGTGANVLTF. The nucleotides read TGTGCCACGGGACCGGGGGAGTTGGGTACTGGGGCCAACGTCCTGACTTTC.